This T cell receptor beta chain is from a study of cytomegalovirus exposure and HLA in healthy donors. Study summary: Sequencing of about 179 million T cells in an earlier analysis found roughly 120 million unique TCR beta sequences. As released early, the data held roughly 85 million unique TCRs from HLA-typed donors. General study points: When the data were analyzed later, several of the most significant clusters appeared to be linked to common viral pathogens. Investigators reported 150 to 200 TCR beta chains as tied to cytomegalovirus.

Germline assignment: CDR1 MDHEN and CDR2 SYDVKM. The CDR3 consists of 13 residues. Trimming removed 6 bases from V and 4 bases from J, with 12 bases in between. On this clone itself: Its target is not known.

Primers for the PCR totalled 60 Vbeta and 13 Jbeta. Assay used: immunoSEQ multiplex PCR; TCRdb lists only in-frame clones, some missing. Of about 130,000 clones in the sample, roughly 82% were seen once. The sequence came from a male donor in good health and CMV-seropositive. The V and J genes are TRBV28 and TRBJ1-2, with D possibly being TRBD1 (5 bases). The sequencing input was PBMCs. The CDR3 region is CASSGGFIYGYTF. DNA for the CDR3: TGTGCCAGCAGCGGGGGGTTCATCTATGGCTACACCTTC.